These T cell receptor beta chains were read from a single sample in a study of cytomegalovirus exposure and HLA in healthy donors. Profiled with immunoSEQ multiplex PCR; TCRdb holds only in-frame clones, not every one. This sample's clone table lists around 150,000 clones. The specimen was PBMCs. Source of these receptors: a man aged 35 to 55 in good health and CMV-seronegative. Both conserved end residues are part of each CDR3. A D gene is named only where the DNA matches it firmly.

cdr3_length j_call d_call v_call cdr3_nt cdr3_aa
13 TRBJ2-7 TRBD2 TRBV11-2 TGTGCCAGCAGCTCCGGACTAGACTACGAGCAGTACTTC CASSSGLDYEQYF
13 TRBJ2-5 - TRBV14 TGTGCCAGCAGCCAAGATCCCGGAGTGAGTTGGTACTTC CASSQDPGVSWYF
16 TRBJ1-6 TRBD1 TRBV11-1 TGTGCCAGCAGCTCCCCTGACAGGGGGCTCGGGACACCCCTCCACTTT CASSSPDRGLGTPLHF
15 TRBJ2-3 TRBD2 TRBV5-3 TGTGCCAGATCGGGGCCTAGCGGGGGCACAGATACGCAGTATTTT CARSGPSGGTDTQYF
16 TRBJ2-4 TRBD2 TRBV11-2 TGTGCCAGCAGCTTAGCCGGGGGGATTGCCAAAAACATTCAGTACTTC CASSLAGGIAKNIQYF
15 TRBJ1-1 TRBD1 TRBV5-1 TGCGCCAGCAGCACGGGACAGGGTTGGAACACTGAAGCTTTCTTT CASSTGQGWNTEAFF
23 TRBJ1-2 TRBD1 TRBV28 TGTGCCAGCAGAGAAAAGTCGACAGGGAGAGGGGAAGTTAGACCCATTAAAAACTATGGCTACACCTTC CASREKSTGRGEVRPIKNYGYTF
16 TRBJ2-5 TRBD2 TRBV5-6 TGTGCCAGCAGCGTTGGACTAGCGGGGGGGCTTGGGACCCAGTACTTC CASSVGLAGGLGTQYF
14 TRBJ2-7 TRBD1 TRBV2 TGTGCCAGCACTAGGACAGGGGCAGTCTACGAGCAGTACTTC CASTRTGAVYEQYF
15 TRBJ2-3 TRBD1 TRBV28 TGTGCCAGCAGTCAGCCACAGGGGTGGAGAGATACGCAGTATTTT CASSQPQGWRDTQYF
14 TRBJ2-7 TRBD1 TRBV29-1 TGCAGCGCCGTACAGGGGGCCTCCTCCTACGAGCAGTACTTC CSAVQGASSYEQYF
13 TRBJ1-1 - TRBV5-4 TGTGCCAGCAGCTTGACTTTGAACACTGAAGCTTTCTTT CASSLTLNTEAFF
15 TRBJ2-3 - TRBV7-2 TGTGCCAGCAGATCGTACGGCGGGGGCACAGATACGCAGTATTTT CASRSYGGGTDTQYF
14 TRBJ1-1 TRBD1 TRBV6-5 TGTGCCAGCAGTAGGGACAGGGGGAGCACTGAAGCTTTCTTT CASSRDRGSTEAFF
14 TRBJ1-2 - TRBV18 TGTGCCAGCTCAATTTCCGAAAGTCGGTATGGCTACACCTTC CASSISESRYGYTF
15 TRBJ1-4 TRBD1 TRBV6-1 TGTGCCAGCAGTGAACGGACAGGGAAAAATGAAAAACTGTTTTTT CASSERTGKNEKLFF
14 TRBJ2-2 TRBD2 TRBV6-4 TGTGCCAGCAGCGCGGCGGGGGGAAACGGGGAGCTGTTTTTT CASSAAGGNGELFF
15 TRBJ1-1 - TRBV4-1 TGCGCCAGCAGCCAAGGAATAGGGAGGAACACTGAAGCTTTCTTT CASSQGIGRNTEAFF
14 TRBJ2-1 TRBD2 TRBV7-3 TGTGCCAGCAGCTTGCGGGGGTCCAACAATGAGCAGTTCTTC CASSLRGSNNEQFF
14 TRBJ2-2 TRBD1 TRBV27 TGTGCCAGCAGAAGGACAGGGGGGACGGGGGAGCTGTTTTTT CASRRTGGTGELFF
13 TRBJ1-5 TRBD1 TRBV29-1 TGCAGCGTTGGACAGGGAGCCGATCAGCCCCAGCATTTT CSVGQGADQPQHF
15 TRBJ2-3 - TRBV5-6 TGTGCCAGCAGCTCCGCGGGACAGAGCACAGATACGCAGTATTTT CASSSAGQSTDTQYF
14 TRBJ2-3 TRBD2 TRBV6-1 TGTGCCAGCAGTGAGGCGGGGGGAAGAGATACGCAGTATTTT CASSEAGGRDTQYF
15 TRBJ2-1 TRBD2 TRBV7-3 TGTGCCAGCAGCATTAGCGGGGGGGCCTCGGGTGAGCAGTTCTTC CASSISGGASGEQFF
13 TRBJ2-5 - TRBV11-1 TGTGCCAGCAGCCCGACAGTTGGGGAGACCCAGTACTTC CASSPTVGETQYF
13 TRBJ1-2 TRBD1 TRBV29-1 TGCAGCGCCACGGGACAGGGGGCGTGGGGCTACACCTTC CSATGQGAWGYTF
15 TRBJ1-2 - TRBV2 TGTGCCAGCACAAGGAATAGTCCGACCATCCAGGGTTACACCTTC CASTRNSPTIQGYTF